These 25 T cell receptor beta chains came from one sample sequenced in a study of T cell responses to AZD1222 COVID-19 vaccine. Libraries were prepared by immunoSEQ multiplex PCR; TCRdb keeps only in-frame clonotypes and omits some of them. The table lists about 150,000 clones, 90% of them singletons. Specimen: peripheral blood, collected on day 0 of AZD1222 vaccination. Receptor source: an adult in good health.

The J gene is TRBJ1-5, the V gene TRBV4-1; D may be TRBD1 (6 bases). Deletions cut 2 bases from V and 0 bases from J, with 20 bases between. The germline V gene has CDR1 MGHRA and CDR2 YSYEKL. This CDR3 comprises 19 residues. The CDR3, as DNA: TGCGCCAGCAGCCAATCTCATTCCCGGGACAAGTATAGCAATCAGCCCCAGCATTTT. Its translation is CASSQSHSRDKYSNQPQHF.

The chain uses TRBV5-6 and TRBJ2-7; D may be TRBD1 or TRBD2 (5 bases each). CDR1 SGHDT and CDR2 YYEEEE come from the germline V gene. V was cut by 2 bases and J by 2 bases, with 17 bases left in between. CDR3 size: 16 residues. The CDR3 DNA reads as TGTGCCAGCAGCTTCCAAGAACGGGGCAGCACCTACGAGCAGTACTTC. Amino acid sequence: CASSFQERGSTYEQYF.

Here the CDR3 reads CASSLGPGLFETQYF. The DNA for the CDR3 is TGTGCCAGCAGTTTAGGGCCGGGGTTATTTGAGACCCAGTACTTC. The gene calls are TRBV28 and TRBJ2-5, with a weak D call TRBD2 (5 bases). Trimming cost V 2 bases and J 5 bases, with 15 bases left between them. The CDR3 contains 15 residues. Germline-derived CDR1 and CDR2 are MDHEN and SYDVKM.

V and J are TRBV24-1 and TRBJ2-3; 12 nucleotides line up with TRBD2. The CDR3 has 18 amino acids. V shed 3 bases and J 3 bases; nucleotides not matched to a gene: 9. Germline CDR1 and CDR2: KGHDR and SFDVKD. CDR3 DNA sequence: TGTGCCACCAGTGATGCTAGCGGGAGGGCCTGGGGGACAGATACGCAGTATTTT. Its protein product is CATSDASGRAWGTDTQYF.

V and J are TRBV7-3 and TRBJ2-3; possibly TRBD1 or TRBD2 for D (6 bases each). Trimming shortened V by 5 bases and J by 5 bases, and 14 bases separated the two germline ends. CDR3 length: 14 residues. The germline V gene encodes CDR1 SGHTA and CDR2 FQGTGA. Here the CDR3 DNA reads TGTGCCAGCAGCCTCCAGGGGCGGGGAGATACGCAGTATTTT. Protein product: CASSLQGRGDTQYF. Drawing the rest from reference TRBV7-3 and TRBJ2-3, the complete variable domain is GAGVSQTPSNKVTEKGKYVELRCDPISGHTALYWYRQSLGQGPEFLIYFQGTGAADDSGLPNDRFFAVRPEGSVSTLKIQRTERGDSAVYLCASSLQGRGDTQYFGPGTRLTVL.

This clone was recorded once. The CDR3 here is CASSSLTGSNQPQHF. Here the CDR3 DNA reads TGTGCCAGCAGTTCATTGACAGGGAGCAATCAGCCCCAGCATTTT. The V call is TRBV28, the J call TRBJ1-5, with 7 bases aligning to TRBD1. Trimming took 4 bases from V and 1 from J; bases not matched to a gene: 4. This CDR3 contains 15 residues. Germline CDR1 reads MDHEN; CDR2 reads SYDVKM.

The V gene is TRBV29-1, the J gene TRBJ2-2, with unresolved D. The CDR3 has 13 amino acids. Per the germline V gene, CDR1 is SQVTM and CDR2 is ANQGSEA. V gave up 5 bases and J gave up 3 bases, with 10 bases separating them. CDR3 loop: CSVTARDTGELFF. Written as DNA, the CDR3 is TGCAGCGTTACTGCTCGGGACACCGGGGAGCTGTTTTTT.

The rearrangement uses TRBV30 and TRBJ1-1; tentative D call: TRBD1 (6 bases). This CDR3 region has 15 residues. Germline V gene sequence: CDR1 GTSNPN, CDR2 SVGIG (reference sequence). V was cut by 3 bases and J by 9 bases, with 23 bases left in between. The CDR3 loop is CAWSGRTQGLGKAFF. Here the CDR3 DNA reads TGTGCCTGGAGCGGACGCACACAGGGTTTGGGGAAAGCTTTCTTT.

The chain joins TRBV9 to TRBJ1-2; 9 positions agree with TRBD1. The CDR3 covers 15 residues. J was trimmed by 1 base and V by 4 bases; bases with no gene match: 5. Per the germline V gene, CDR1 is SGDLS and CDR2 is YYNGEE. CDR3 DNA: TGTGCCAGCAGCTCAGGGACAGGGATTAACTATGGCTACACCTTC. The encoded protein is CASSSGTGINYGYTF.

This clone was observed once. The V and J genes are TRBV6-1 and TRBJ2-7, with 11 bases that match TRBD1. V was clipped by 4 bases and J by 3 bases; unmatched bases: 14. The CDR3 has 18 amino acids. Germline loops: CDR1 MNHNS, CDR2 SASEGT. The CDR3: CASSVQLSGTGGGYEQYF. Written as DNA, the CDR3 is TGTGCCAGCAGTGTCCAACTCTCCGGGACAGGGGGAGGCTACGAGCAGTACTTC.

The V gene is TRBV6-5, the J gene TRBJ1-5, with TRBD1 matching 9 bases. Trimming took 6 bases from V and 4 from J; bases not matched to a gene: 7. There are 15 residues in the CDR3. Germline assignment: CDR1 MNHEY and CDR2 SVGAGI. The CDR3 sequence is CASRDTGGANQPQHF. The CDR3 region has the DNA TGTGCCAGCAGGGATACAGGGGGCGCGAATCAGCCCCAGCATTTT.

The gene calls are TRBV9 and TRBJ2-7; D is undetermined. Between the trimmed V and J ends, which lost 0 bases and 3 bases, there was a span of 7 bases. CDR3 length equals 13 residues. Germline CDR1 and CDR2: SGDLS and YYNGEE. CDR3 sequence (DNA): TGTGCCAGCAGCGTAGACGAAGACTACGAGCAGTACTTC. Translating it yields CASSVDEDYEQYF.

The CDR3 DNA is TGTGCCAGCAGCTTAGGGAAAGGAAAGAGCAATCAGCCCCAGCATTTT. Encoded protein: CASSLGKGKSNQPQHF. The chain recombines TRBV7-8 with TRBJ1-5; D gene unclear. The CDR3 runs 16 residues. Germline assignment: CDR1 SGHVS and CDR2 FQNEAQ. The V end lost 1 base, the J end lost 1 base, and 11 bases lay between the germline ends.

The genes are TRBV19 and TRBJ2-7; 8 nucleotides align to TRBD2. Germline V CDR1 and CDR2: LNHDA, SQIVND (reference sequence). Trimming cost V 5 bases and J 2 bases; bases outside gene matches: 11. The CDR3 loop spans 16 amino acids. The chain's CDR3 is CASSPGPAGVTYEQYF. The CDR3 nucleotides are TGTGCCAGTAGTCCAGGACCAGCGGGGGTGACCTACGAGCAGTACTTC. The full variable domain, rest sourced from reference TRBV19 and TRBJ2-7, is DGGITQSPKYLFRKEGQNVTLSCEQNLNHDAMYWYRQDPGQGLRLIYYSQIVNDFQKGDIAEGYSVSREKKESFPLTVTSAQKNPTAFYLCASSPGPAGVTYEQYFGPGTRLTVT.

The chain couples TRBV15 to TRBJ2-5; tentative D call: TRBD2 (5 bases). CDR3 length equals 15 residues. Trimming took 0 bases from V and 4 from J, leaving 12 bases between them. Germline values: CDR1 LNHNV, CDR2 YYDKDF (reference sequence). As DNA, the CDR3 is TGTGCCACCAGCAGAGATCGGGGTAACCTAGAGACCCAGTACTTC. Encoded protein: CATSRDRGNLETQYF.

This clone occurred once. This sequence joins TRBV3-1 (or the pseudogene TRBV3-2) and TRBJ2-7; TRBD1 matches at 7 bases. Germline CDR1 LGHDT, CDR2 YNNKEL (reference sequence). The CDR3 is 16 amino acids. V was pared by 0 bases and J by 2 bases, with 7 bases of the junction left unmatched. The CDR3 DNA is TGTGCCAGCAGCCAAGAGTTTGGACAGGTAGCCTACGAGCAGTACTTC. As protein: CASSQEFGQVAYEQYF.

J is TRBJ1-1 and V is TRBV19; unclear D gene. Trimming pared 4 bases from V and 5 bases from J, leaving 11 bases between. From germline, CDR1 is LNHDA and CDR2 SQIVND (reference sequence). CDR3 length: 13 residues. The CDR3 region has the DNA TGTGCCAGTAGTAGGGTCGGTGGAACTGAAGCTTTCTTT. This sequence encodes CASSRVGGTEAFF.

The chain is built from TRBV24-1 and TRBJ2-1; 12 bases fit TRBD1. Trimming at V came to 9 bases and at J to 10 bases, leaving 18 bases not matched to a gene. Germline V gene sequence: CDR1 KGHDR, CDR2 SFDVKD. The CDR3 loop spans 17 amino acids. The CDR3 DNA is TGTGCCACCGGATTGCCAGCCGGGGGACAGGGGGCAGGGGAGCAGTTCTTC. Translation: CATGLPAGGQGAGEQFF.

The V gene is TRBV5-8, the J gene TRBJ2-6, with D uncertain. Germline CDR1 and CDR2: SGHTS and YDEGEE. The germline V and J ends were trimmed by 0 bases and 4 bases, with 5 bases remaining between them. The CDR3 consists of 14 residues. The CDR3 is CASSLGTGANVLTF. The CDR3 DNA follows: TGTGCCAGCAGCTTGGGTACCGGGGCCAACGTCCTGACTTTC.

V gene TRBV6-6 combines with J gene TRBJ1-6; 9 bases fit TRBD1. The CDR3 totals 14 residues. The J segment lost 11 bases and the V segment lost 8 bases, leaving 10 bases of the junction unmatched. The germline V gene encodes CDR1 MNHNY and CDR2 SVGAGI (reference sequence). The CDR3 region has the DNA TGTGCCAGCGACGACCAGGGACAGGGTGCACCCCTCCACTTT. Protein: CASDDQGQGAPLHF.

The chain couples TRBV28 to TRBJ1-5, with D unresolved. Germline V gene sequence: CDR1 MDHEN, CDR2 SYDVKM. V lost 3 bases and J 2 bases, leaving 11 bases between the germline ends. This CDR3 comprises 15 residues. Here the CDR3 DNA reads TGTGCCAGCAGTTTGACGACGATCGGCAATCAGCCCCAGCATTTT. It specifies CASSLTTIGNQPQHF.

The rearrangement links TRBV4-1 to TRBJ1-1; 7 bases map to TRBD1. Germline-derived CDR1 and CDR2 are MGHRA and YSYEKL. CDR3 length: 19 residues. The ends lost 5 bases at V and 5 bases at J; junction bases unmatched: 23. The CDR3 DNA is TGCGCCAGCAGCGATCCCACCCCCGCACAGGGGCCGCTTTGGACTGAAGCTTTCTTT. Encoded protein: CASSDPTPAQGPLWTEAFF.

V and J are TRBV6-2 or TRBV6-3 and TRBJ2-3; D is possibly TRBD2 (5 bases). CDR3 length: 16 amino acids. V lost 2 bases, J lost 2 bases, and 14 bases lay in between. Germline CDR1 is MNHEY and CDR2 is SVGEGT. CDR3 DNA sequence: TGTGCCAGCAGTTACGGATGGAGGAGGTCCACAGATACGCAGTATTTT. This sequence encodes CASSYGWRRSTDTQYF.

This rearrangement joins TRBV28 to TRBJ2-7; D not resolved. Looked up from germline, CDR1 is MDHEN and CDR2 is SYDVKM. With 5 bases removed from V and 0 bases from J, the gap between germline ends came to 8 bases. The CDR3 covers 13 residues. The CDR3 nucleotides are TGTGCCAGCAGTGTTACGGTCTCCTACGAGCAGTACTTC. Protein sequence: CASSVTVSYEQYF. The entire variable domain, with the rest obtained from reference TRBV28 and TRBJ2-7, is as follows: DVKVTQSSRYLVKRTGEKVFLECVQDMDHENMFWYRQDPGLGLRLIYFSYDVKMKEKGDIPEGYSVSREKKERFSLILESASTNQTSMYLCASSVTVSYEQYFGPGTRLTVT.

The chain carries TRBV16 and TRBJ1-5; TRBD1 might be the D (6 bases). V lost 0 bases and J lost 0, with 15 bases in between. This CDR3 has 18 residues. Germline CDR1 and CDR2: KGHSY and FQNENV. The CDR3 coding sequence is TGTGCCAGCAGCCAATCCACTGACAGGAGAAATAGCAATCAGCCCCAGCATTTT. It specifies CASSQSTDRRNSNQPQHF.